The 21 T cell receptor beta chains below all came from one sample that was sequenced in a study of human T cells and chemical hapten exposure. TCRdb reprocessed the 5' RACE reads with MiXCR, giving one entry per CDR3 protein. The sample contains 81,000 or so distinct CDR3 sequences, about 7.7% of which appear only once. Total RNA was extracted from unfractionated whole blood. The source of these receptors is a male donor in good health.

This clonotype was picked up many times. The chain is built from TRBV7-8 and TRBJ2-3; 8 bases map to TRBD2. The germline V gene has CDR1 SGHVS and CDR2 FQNEAQ. CDR3 size: 18 residues. Trimming cost V 0 bases and J 0 bases; bases outside gene matches: 8. In DNA, the CDR3 is TGTGCCAGCAGCTTAGCCACATCACTAGCGGATAGCACAGATACGCAGTATTTT. Amino acids: CASSLATSLADSTDTQYF.

Many counts were recorded for this clonotype. The V call is TRBV7-9, the J call TRBJ1-1; tentative D call: TRBD1 (5 bases). V was trimmed by 3 bases and J by 5 bases, leaving 13 bases between them. In germline, CDR1 is SEHNR, CDR2 FQNEAQ (reference sequence). This CDR3 contains 14 residues. The CDR3 spells CASSLVSGGTEAFF. In nucleotides, the CDR3 is TGTGCCAGCAGCTTGGTATCGGGGGGTACTGAAGCTTTCTTT.

This clonotype has at least ten counts. This chain uses TRBV29-1 with TRBJ1-2; 8 bases are shared with TRBD1. The germline gives CDR1 SQVTM, CDR2 ANQGSEA. Trimming removed 6 bases from V and 0 bases from J; junction bases left unmatched: 18. CDR3 length equals 18 residues. The CDR3 DNA is TGCAGCGTCCTGGACAGGGCTCTATCTCCCCCAGCTAACTATGGCTACACCTTC. Translation gives CSVLDRALSPPANYGYTF.

Only a few counts were recorded for this clonotype. The CDR3 DNA sequence: TGTGCCAGCAGCTTAGCGACAGGGTACACCAGGGATGAGCAGTTCTTC. Translation gives CASSLATGYTRDEQFF. This chain connects TRBV7-9 to TRBJ2-1; 7 nucleotides agree with TRBD1. CDR3 length: 16 residues. The ends lost 0 bases at V and 8 bases at J; junction bases unmatched: 10. Germline CDR1 is SEHNR and CDR2 is FQNEAQ (reference sequence).

This clonotype was seen at least ten times. V usage is TRBV2 and J usage is TRBJ2-7, with unresolved D. Per the germline V gene, CDR1 is SNHLY and CDR2 is FYNNEI. The CDR3 has 10 amino acids. V lost 5 bases and J 12 bases, leaving 11 bases between the germline ends. CDR3 bases: TGTGCCAGCAGTCACCGTAGGTGGTACTTC. Translating gives CASSHRRWYF.

This clonotype turned up a few times. This chain uses TRBV6-1 with TRBJ1-4, with D possibly TRBD1 on 6 matching bases. The CDR3 covers 14 residues. The germline V gene has CDR1 MNHNS and CDR2 SASEGT. The ends were cut back, 1 base at V and 8 bases at J, with 11 bases in the middle. The CDR3 loop reads CASSEGGAGEKLFF. CDR3 nucleotides: TGTGCCAGCAGTGAAGGGGGGGCAGGAGAAAAACTGTTTTTT.

This clonotype was picked up many times. V and J are TRBV6-2 or TRBV6-3 and TRBJ2-3; D possibly corresponds to TRBD1 (6 bases). CDR1 MNHEY and CDR2 SVGEGT come from the germline V gene. This CDR3 contains 14 residues. The ends were cut back, 5 bases at V and 4 bases at J, with 13 bases in the middle. The DNA of the CDR3 is TGTGCCAGCAGTACCCAGGGGCTCGCAGATACGCAGTATTTT. The encoded protein is CASSTQGLADTQYF.

J is TRBJ1-1 and V is TRBV7-9, with TRBD1 matching over 7 bases. The length of the CDR3 is 15 residues. Germline trimming cut 4 bases from V and 1 base from J; bases unmatched to any gene: 6. Germline V gene sequence: CDR1 SEHNR, CDR2 FQNEAQ (reference sequence). The CDR3 nucleotides read TGTGCCAGCAGCTCTTCAGGGACAGCGAACACTGAAGCTTTCTTT. This sequence encodes CASSSSGTANTEAFF.

This chain connects TRBV7-9 to TRBJ2-7; TRBD1 matches at 9 bases. The CDR3 spans 13 residues. V trimming: 8 bases; J trimming: 5 bases; junction bases outside the gene matches: 7. Germline V gene sequence: CDR1 SEHNR, CDR2 FQNEAQ (reference sequence). The CDR3 nucleotides read TGTGCCAGCCTCCTGGGACAGGGCAACGAGCAGTACTTC. Translating gives CASLLGQGNEQYF.

This clonotype was recorded a few times. The J gene is TRBJ1-2, the V gene TRBV7-2; 8 bases fit TRBD1. After removal of 3 bases from V and 5 bases from J, the junction contained 8 bases not matched to a gene. From germline, CDR1 is SGHTA and CDR2 FQGNSA. The length of the CDR3 is 15 residues. In nucleotides, the CDR3 is TGTGCCAGCAGCTTGGACAGGGCCATTCCTTATGGCTACACCTTC. Residues: CASSLDRAIPYGYTF. The variable domain in full, completed from reference TRBV7-2 and TRBJ1-2, reads GAGVSQSPSNKVTEKGKDVELRCDPISGHTALYWYRQSLGQGLEFLIYFQGNSAPDKSGLPSDRFSAERTGGSVSTLTIQRTQQEDSAVYLCASSLDRAIPYGYTFGSGTRLTVV.

The chain has TRBV6-6 and TRBJ1-4; D gene unclear. The CDR3 sequence is 11 residues long. Germline-derived CDR1 and CDR2 are MNHNY and SVGAGI (reference sequence). Trimming took off 6 bases at V and 4 bases at J, with 3 bases between the two ends. CDR3 amino acids: CASRLNEKLFF. CDR3 in DNA: TGTGCCAGCAGGCTTAATGAAAAACTGTTTTTT.

There are a few counts of this clonotype. This rearrangement joins TRBV13 to TRBJ1-1; D may be TRBD1 (5 bases). There are 15 residues in the CDR3. V was pared by 2 bases and J by 3 bases, with 13 bases between. From germline, CDR1 is PRHDT and CDR2 FYEKMQ (reference sequence). As DNA, the CDR3 is TGTGCCAGCAGCTTAAGGGACGGTCGGGACACTGAAGCTTTCTTT. Protein sequence: CASSLRDGRDTEAFF.

This clonotype was counted ten times or more. This chain joins TRBV12-3 or TRBV12-4 and TRBJ2-2; 9 nucleotides agree with TRBD1. V trimming: 3 bases; J trimming: 3 bases; junction bases outside the gene matches: 8. The CDR3 runs 17 residues. Here the CDR3 DNA reads TGTGCCAGCAGTTTTGGACAGGGGCGTGAGTACACCGGGGAGCTGTTTTTT. Translated: CASSFGQGREYTGELFF.

This clonotype was seen only a few times. CDR3 amino acids: CASAGAAPGELFF. CDR3 DNA: TGTGCCAGCGCAGGAGCTGCCCCCGGGGAGCTGTTTTTT. The V and J genes are TRBV27 and TRBJ2-2; D not resolved. V was pared by 8 bases and J by 6 bases, with 13 bases between. Germline-derived CDR1 and CDR2 are MNHEY and SMNVEV (reference sequence). This CDR3 spans 13 amino acids.

This clonotype was observed a handful of times. This rearrangement joins TRBV28 to TRBJ2-6; the D is unclear. The V and J ends lost 3 bases and 0 bases respectively, with 21 bases between them. Germline lookup yields CDR1 MDHEN and CDR2 SYDVKM. This CDR3 comprises 20 residues. The CDR3 DNA follows: TGTGCCAGCAGTTTCTATGGCCGGCCAGACCTTGGCTCTGGGGCCAACGTCCTGACTTTC. Amino acids: CASSFYGRPDLGSGANVLTF.

This clonotype occurred a few times. This chain joins TRBV6-1 and TRBJ2-7; TRBD1 agrees at 8 bases. CDR1 and CDR2 from the germline V gene are MNHNS and SASEGT. The CDR3 totals 14 residues. The ends lost 4 bases at V and 5 bases at J; junction bases unmatched: 7. CDR3 nucleotides: TGTGCCAGCAGTGTTGGACAGGGAGGTAACGAGCAGTACTTC. This sequence encodes CASSVGQGGNEQYF.

V usage is TRBV7-7 and J usage is TRBJ2-3, with 9 bases matching TRBD1. The length of the CDR3 is 15 residues. Germline V CDR1 and CDR2: SSHAT, FNYEAQ (reference sequence). Trimming cost V 5 bases and J 3 bases; bases outside gene matches: 6. CDR3 region: CASSRGTGSTDTQYF. The CDR3 DNA follows: TGTGCCAGCAGCCGAGGGACAGGGTCTACAGATACGCAGTATTTT.

This clonotype was seen at least ten times. The chain joins TRBV6-1 to TRBJ2-2, with D tentatively TRBD1 (6 bases). The CDR3 extends over 14 amino acids. V lost 7 bases and J lost 5, with 14 bases in between. Germline values: CDR1 MNHNS, CDR2 SASEGT. Here the CDR3 reads CASKIQGRTGELFF. CDR3 nucleotides: TGTGCCAGCAAGATACAGGGTCGGACCGGGGAGCTGTTTTTT.

At least ten counts were recorded for this clonotype. This sequence joins TRBV5-1 and TRBJ2-7, with 9 bases identical to TRBD1. V trimming: 4 bases; J trimming: 0 bases; junction bases outside the gene matches: 5. The CDR3 consists of 15 residues. The germline gives CDR1 SGHRS, CDR2 YFSETQ. CDR3 sequence reads: CASSTRTGVSYEQYF. Here the CDR3 DNA reads TGCGCCAGCAGCACCCGGACAGGGGTCTCCTACGAGCAGTACTTC.

This clonotype was seen at least ten times. The rearrangement links TRBV6-6 to TRBJ2-1, with 11 positions matching TRBD2. Unmatched junction bases numbered 7, after V lost 6 bases and J lost 3 bases. The CDR3 extends over 16 amino acids. Per germline, CDR1 MNHNY and CDR2 SVGAGI (reference sequence). The CDR3 bases are TGTGCCAGCAGCCCGACTAGCGGGGACTACTACAATGAGCAGTTCTTC. It yields the protein CASSPTSGDYYNEQFF.

The genes are TRBV14 and TRBJ2-5; D is possibly TRBD2 (5 bases). V gave up 4 bases and J gave up 5 bases, with 14 bases separating them. Germline V CDR1 and CDR2: SGHDN, FVKESK. This CDR3 has 14 residues. In nucleotides, the CDR3 is TGTGCCAGCAGCCCTGGCTACCGCGGGGAGACCCAGTACTTC. This translates into CASSPGYRGETQYF.